These 19 T cell receptor beta chains were all obtained from the same sample, sequenced in a study of blood T cell repertoires in COVID-19. Only in-frame clones appear in the TCRdb table, and some are missing; sequencing was by immunoSEQ multiplex PCR. Of some 150,000 clones listed, around 84% are singletons. Sequencing was done on a sample of peripheral blood. Source of these receptors: a human donor with acute or convalescent COVID-19. The donor label of this sample is uncertain.

The V gene is TRBV15, the J gene TRBJ2-1; 14 nucleotides match TRBD2. CDR1 is LNHNV, CDR2 YYDKDF, per germline (reference sequence). The CDR3 sequence is 16 residues long. The ends lost 3 bases at V and 7 bases at J; junction bases unmatched: 5. The CDR3 coding sequence is TGTGCCACCAGCAGCCCCGGGACTAGCGGGAGTAATGAGCAGTTCTTC. Protein: CATSSPGTSGSNEQFF.

The V gene is TRBV6-5, the J gene TRBJ2-1; D uncertain. V lost 6 bases, J lost 8 bases, and 8 bases lay in between. Germline assignment: CDR1 MNHEY and CDR2 SVGAGI. This CDR3 has 11 amino acids. CDR3 coding DNA: TGTGCCAGCAGCGCCCAGGATGAGCAGTTCTTC. Translated, it gives CASSAQDEQFF.

The chain employs TRBV5-8 and TRBJ1-5, with 9 bases identical to TRBD1. Germline CDR1 is SGHTS and CDR2 is YDEGEE. This CDR3 contains 15 residues. The V gene end was trimmed by 3 bases and the J gene end by 7 bases; junction bases not matched to a gene: 8. CDR3 nucleotides: TGTGCCAGCAGCTGGGGGGACAGGGCAGGCCAGCCCCAGCATTTT. Its protein product is CASSWGDRAGQPQHF.

The chain links TRBV19 to TRBJ2-2; no definite D call. The length of the CDR3 is 14 residues. Trimming removed 5 bases at V and 6 bases at J, with 13 bases between. Germline V lookup: CDR1 LNHDA, CDR2 SQIVND (reference sequence). Written as DNA, the CDR3 is TGTGCCAGTAGTTCCGCACTCCTCTCCGGGGAGCTGTTTTTT. This sequence encodes CASSSALLSGELFF.

The rearrangement uses TRBV18 and TRBJ2-1, with D tentatively TRBD2 (6 bases). The CDR3 covers 15 residues. Trimming took 2 bases from V and 4 from J, leaving 12 bases between them. CDR1 KGHSH and CDR2 LQKENI come from the germline V gene. DNA for the CDR3: TGTGCCAGCTCACCAAGGGAGGACGGATACAATGAGCAGTTCTTC. Protein: CASSPREDGYNEQFF.

J is TRBJ1-3 and V is TRBV9, with a possible D match to TRBD1 (6 bases). Germline CDR1 SGDLS, CDR2 YYNGEE. V lost 1 base and J 1 base, leaving 6 bases between the germline ends. CDR3 size: 14 residues. Here the CDR3 reads CASSVQGSGNTIYF. CDR3 DNA: TGTGCCAGCAGCGTACAGGGGTCTGGAAACACCATATATTTT.

V usage is TRBV18 and J usage is TRBJ1-5; perhaps TRBD1 as D (5 bases). Per the germline V gene, CDR1 is KGHSH and CDR2 is LQKENI. V was cut by 4 bases and J by 2 bases, with 9 bases left in between. The CDR3 runs to 14 residues. The CDR3 sequence: CASSLREGNQPQHF. The CDR3 coding sequence is TGTGCCAGCTCACTCAGGGAGGGCAATCAGCCCCAGCATTTT. Variable domain in full (rest from reference TRBV18 and TRBJ1-5): NAGVMQNPRHLVRRRGQEARLRCSPMKGHSHVYWYRQLPEEGLKFMVYLQKENIIDESGMPKERFSAEFPKEGPSILRIQQVVRGDSAAYFCASSLREGNQPQHFGDGTRLSIL.

This chain links TRBV7-2 with TRBJ1-5; weak D call: TRBD1 (6 bases). Per the germline V gene, CDR1 is SGHTA and CDR2 is FQGNSA. The CDR3 has 16 residues. Trimming cost V 5 bases and J 1 base, with 15 bases left between them. CDR3 residues: CASSPRQDGSNQPQHF. The CDR3 DNA reads as TGTGCCAGCAGCCCCAGACAGGACGGAAGCAATCAGCCCCAGCATTTT.

The chain combines TRBV7-3 with TRBJ2-3, with D possibly TRBD2 on 5 matching bases. V lost 6 bases, J lost 3 bases, and 16 bases lay in between. The CDR3 is 15 residues long. The germline V gene has CDR1 SGHTA and CDR2 FQGTGA. This CDR3 reads CASSETPGSTDTQYF. CDR3 in DNA: TGTGCCAGCAGTGAGACCCCTGGGAGTACAGATACGCAGTATTTT.

Written as DNA, the CDR3 is TGCGCCAGCAGCGCGGGACAGGGGTCTTTTTCACCCCTCCACTTT. This gives the protein CASSAGQGSFSPLHF. This chain connects TRBV5-1 to TRBJ1-6; TRBD1 matches at 10 bases. Per the germline V gene, CDR1 is SGHRS and CDR2 is YFSETQ. The J segment lost 9 bases and the V segment lost 4 bases, leaving 7 bases of the junction unmatched. The CDR3 length is 15 residues.

V and J are TRBV18 and TRBJ2-7; no reliable D call. The V end was cut by 5 bases, the J end by 1 base, with 12 bases between. The germline gives CDR1 KGHSH, CDR2 LQKENI. CDR3 size: 14 residues. In DNA form, the CDR3 reads TGTGCCAGCTCAGAAGACATCCCATCCTACGAGCAGTACTTC. The encoded protein is CASSEDIPSYEQYF.

This chain uses TRBV18 with TRBJ2-3; perhaps TRBD2 as D (6 bases). CDR1 KGHSH and CDR2 LQKENI come from the germline V gene. V was trimmed by 6 bases and J by 4 bases, leaving 11 bases between them. The CDR3 contains 13 residues. DNA of the CDR3: TGTGCCAGCTCTCGCGGGGCAGCAGATACGCAGTATTTT. This sequence encodes CASSRGAADTQYF.

The chain recombines TRBV19 with TRBJ2-3; the match to TRBD2 covers 9 bases. With V trimmed by 7 bases and J by 0 bases, 8 bases remained unmatched. CDR3 size: 16 residues. Germline CDR1 reads LNHDA; CDR2 reads SQIVND (reference sequence). In DNA form, the CDR3 reads TGTGCCAGTACATCATTCGCGGGGGGGAGCACAGATACGCAGTATTTT. This encodes CASTSFAGGSTDTQYF.

This chain links TRBV21-1 with TRBJ2-4; whether TRBD2, the table's D call, matches the DNA was not checked. TRBV21-1 is recorded as a pseudogene. The CDR3 has 20 residues. Here the CDR3 DNA reads TGTGCCAGCAGCAAAGAGACCCTCAGCGGGAGGGCGATAGCCAAAAACATTCAGTACTTC. Translated: CASSKETLSGRAIAKNIQYF.

V usage is TRBV2 and J usage is TRBJ2-1, with 7 bases aligning to TRBD2. Germline V gene data show CDR1 as SNHLY and CDR2 as FYNNEI. There are 16 residues in the CDR3. V dropped 4 bases and J dropped 0; count of bases not matched to a gene: 6. The CDR3 nucleotides are TGTGCCAGCAGTGTCTCGGGGGGTAGCTCCTACAATGAGCAGTTCTTC. The encoded protein is CASSVSGGSSYNEQFF.

This chain links TRBV2 with TRBJ1-4; no clear D. Germline-derived CDR1 and CDR2 are SNHLY and FYNNEI. The CDR3 is 16 residues long. The V and J ends lost 3 bases and 1 base respectively, with 12 bases between them. In DNA form, the CDR3 reads TGTGCCAGCAGTGATCATTTGGCATTAACTAATGAAAAACTGTTTTTT. This sequence encodes CASSDHLALTNEKLFF.

This chain joins TRBV2 and TRBJ2-2, with TRBD2 identical over 12 bases. With 5 bases clipped from V and 4 bases from J, the junction kept 5 bases outside the gene matches. The CDR3 length is 16 residues. CDR1 and CDR2 from the germline V gene are SNHLY and FYNNEI. CDR3 region: CASSPSGRAGTGELFF. The DNA for the CDR3 is TGTGCCAGCAGTCCTAGCGGGAGGGCGGGCACCGGGGAGCTGTTTTTT.

This chain connects TRBV4-1 to TRBJ1-5; 8 bases are shared with TRBD1. This CDR3 contains 17 residues. V lost 0 bases, J lost 5 bases, and 9 bases stayed unmatched. Germline V gene data show CDR1 as MGHRA and CDR2 as YSYEKL. The CDR3 region has the DNA TGCGCCAGCAGCCAAGATAGGACAGGGAGAGGTGATCAGCCCCAGCATTTT. It yields the protein CASSQDRTGRGDQPQHF.

This clone was counted only a few times. The V call is TRBV15, the J call TRBJ1-3; a weak D match, TRBD1 (5 bases). The CDR3 runs 15 residues. V lost 2 bases, J lost 6 bases, and 14 bases lay in between. The V gene's germline CDR1 is LNHNV and CDR2 YYDKDF (reference sequence). The CDR3 DNA is TGTGCCACCAGCAGACCGGGACTGCGGGAAAACACCATATATTTT. Encoded protein: CATSRPGLRENTIYF.